The sequence of this T cell receptor (beta chain) was determined in a study of regulatory T cells in long-lasting Graves disease. TCR beta libraries were built with iRepertoire HTBI primers and Arm-PCR of CDR3 regions. Using its own MiXCR run on the multiplex PCR reads, TCRdb lists one record per CDR3 protein. The data show under 450,000 distinct CDR3 sequences, approximately 10% seen once. With 4 bases removed from V and 11 bases from J, the gap between germline ends came to 11 bases. CDR3 length: 11 amino acids. CDR1 is MNHEY, CDR2 SVGEGT, per germline. The sample holds many counts of this clonotype. Time point indicated: newly diagnosed GD, antithyroid drugs for less than 3 months. RNA from PBMCs was the source of the TCR library. The sample also formed part of further work on T cells in Graves' hyperthyroidism and ophthalmopathy.

The chain has TRBV6-2 or TRBV6-3 and TRBJ1-1; D uncertain. This sequence originates from a woman aged 18-29 years with Graves disease. The material sequenced was peripheral blood mononuclear cells (PBMCs), taken at new diagnosis, from a patient treated with antithyroid drugs. The CDR3 sequence is CASSSNRKAFF. DNA for the CDR3: TGTGCCAGCAGTTCAAATCGGAAGGCTTTCTTT.